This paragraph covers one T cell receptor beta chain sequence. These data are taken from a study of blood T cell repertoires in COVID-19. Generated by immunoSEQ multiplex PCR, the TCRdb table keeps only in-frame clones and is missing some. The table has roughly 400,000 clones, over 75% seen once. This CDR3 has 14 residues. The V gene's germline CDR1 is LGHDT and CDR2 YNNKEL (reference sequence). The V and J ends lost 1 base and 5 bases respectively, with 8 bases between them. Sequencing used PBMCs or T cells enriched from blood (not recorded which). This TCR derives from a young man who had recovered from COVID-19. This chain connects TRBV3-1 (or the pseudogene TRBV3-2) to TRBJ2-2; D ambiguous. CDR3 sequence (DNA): TGTGCCAGCAGCCAAGGTGGGCGAACCGGGGAGCTGTTTTTT. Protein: CASSQGGRTGELFF.